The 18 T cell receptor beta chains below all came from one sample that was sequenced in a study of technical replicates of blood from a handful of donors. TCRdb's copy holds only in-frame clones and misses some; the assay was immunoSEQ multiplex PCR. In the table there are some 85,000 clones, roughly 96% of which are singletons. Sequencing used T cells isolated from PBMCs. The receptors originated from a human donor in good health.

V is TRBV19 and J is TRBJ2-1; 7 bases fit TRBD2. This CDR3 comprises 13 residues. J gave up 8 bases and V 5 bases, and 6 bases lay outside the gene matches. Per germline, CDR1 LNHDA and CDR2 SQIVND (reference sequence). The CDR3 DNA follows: TGTGCCAGTAGTGTGGGCGGGAGCGATGAGCAGTTCTTC. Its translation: CASSVGGSDEQFF.

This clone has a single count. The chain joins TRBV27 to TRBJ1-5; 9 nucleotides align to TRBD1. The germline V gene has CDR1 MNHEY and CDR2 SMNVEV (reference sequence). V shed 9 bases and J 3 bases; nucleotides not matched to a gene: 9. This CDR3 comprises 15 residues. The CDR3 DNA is TGTGCCAGTAGATTAGACAGGGGGTTCAATCAGCCCCAGCATTTT. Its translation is CASRLDRGFNQPQHF.

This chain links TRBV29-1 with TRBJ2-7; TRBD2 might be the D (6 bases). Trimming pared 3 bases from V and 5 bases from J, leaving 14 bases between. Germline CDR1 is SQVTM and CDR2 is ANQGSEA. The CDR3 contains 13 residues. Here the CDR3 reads CSVESGPPHEQYF. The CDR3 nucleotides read TGCAGCGTTGAGAGCGGGCCCCCCCACGAGCAGTACTTC.

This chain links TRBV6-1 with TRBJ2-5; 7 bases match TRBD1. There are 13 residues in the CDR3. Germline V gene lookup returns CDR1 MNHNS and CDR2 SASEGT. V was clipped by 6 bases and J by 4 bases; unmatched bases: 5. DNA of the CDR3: TGTGCCAGCAGATCCAGGGGGAGAGAGACCCAGTACTTC. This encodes CASRSRGRETQYF.

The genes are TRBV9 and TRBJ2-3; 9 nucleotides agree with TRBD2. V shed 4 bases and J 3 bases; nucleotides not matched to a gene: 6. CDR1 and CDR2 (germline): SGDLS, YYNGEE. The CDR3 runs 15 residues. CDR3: CASSPSGTPTDTQYF. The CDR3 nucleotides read TGTGCCAGCAGCCCTAGCGGGACCCCTACAGATACGCAGTATTTT.

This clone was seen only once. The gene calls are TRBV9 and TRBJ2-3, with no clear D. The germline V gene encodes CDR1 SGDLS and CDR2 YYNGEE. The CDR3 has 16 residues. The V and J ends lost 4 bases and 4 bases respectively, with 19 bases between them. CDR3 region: CASSFGSLYSADTQYF. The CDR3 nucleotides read TGTGCCAGCAGCTTCGGGTCTCTCTATTCGGCAGATACGCAGTATTTT.

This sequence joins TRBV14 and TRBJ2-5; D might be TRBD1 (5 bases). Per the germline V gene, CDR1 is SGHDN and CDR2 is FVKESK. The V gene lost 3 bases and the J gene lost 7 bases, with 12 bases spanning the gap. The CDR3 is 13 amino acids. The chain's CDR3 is CASSQAVRGTQYF. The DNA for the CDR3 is TGTGCCAGCAGCCAGGCGGTTAGGGGGACCCAGTACTTC.

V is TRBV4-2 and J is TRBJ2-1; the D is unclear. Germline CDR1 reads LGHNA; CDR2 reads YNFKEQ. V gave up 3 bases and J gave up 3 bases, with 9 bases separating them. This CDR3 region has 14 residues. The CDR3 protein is CASSHQLGYNEQFF. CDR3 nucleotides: TGTGCCAGCAGCCACCAACTTGGCTACAATGAGCAGTTCTTC.

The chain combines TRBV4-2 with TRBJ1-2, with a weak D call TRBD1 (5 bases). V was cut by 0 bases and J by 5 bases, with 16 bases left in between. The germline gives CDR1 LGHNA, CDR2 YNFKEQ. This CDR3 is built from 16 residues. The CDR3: CASSQEWGSDSYGYTF. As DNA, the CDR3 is TGTGCCAGCAGCCAAGAATGGGGCTCTGATAGTTATGGCTACACCTTC.

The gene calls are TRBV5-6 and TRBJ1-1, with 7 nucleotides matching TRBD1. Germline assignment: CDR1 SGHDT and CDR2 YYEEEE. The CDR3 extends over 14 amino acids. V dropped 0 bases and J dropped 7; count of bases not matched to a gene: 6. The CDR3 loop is CASSLGPGGFEAFF. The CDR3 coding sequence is TGTGCCAGCAGCTTGGGACCAGGGGGTTTTGAAGCTTTCTTT.

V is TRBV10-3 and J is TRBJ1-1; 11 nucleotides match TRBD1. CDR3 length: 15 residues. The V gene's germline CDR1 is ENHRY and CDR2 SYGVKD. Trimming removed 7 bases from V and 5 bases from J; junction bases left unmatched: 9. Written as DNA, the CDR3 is TGTGCCATCACCATTGGACAGGGGGCGAATACTGAAGCTTTCTTT. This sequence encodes CAITIGQGANTEAFF.

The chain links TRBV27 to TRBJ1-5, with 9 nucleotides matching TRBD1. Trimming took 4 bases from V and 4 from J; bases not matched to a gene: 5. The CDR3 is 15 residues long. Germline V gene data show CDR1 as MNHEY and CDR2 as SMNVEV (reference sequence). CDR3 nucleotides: TGTGCCAGCAGTTCGCTGGGACAGGGTAATCAGCCCCAGCATTTT. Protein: CASSSLGQGNQPQHF.

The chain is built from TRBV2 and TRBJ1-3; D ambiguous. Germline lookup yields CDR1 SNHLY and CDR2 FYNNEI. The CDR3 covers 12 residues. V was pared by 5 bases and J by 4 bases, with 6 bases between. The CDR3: CASSTQGNTIYF. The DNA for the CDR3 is TGTGCCAGCAGTACTCAAGGAAACACCATATATTTT. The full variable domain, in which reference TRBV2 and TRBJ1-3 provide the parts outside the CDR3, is EPEVTQTPSHQVTQMGQEVILRCVPISNHLYFYWYRQILGQKVEFLVSFYNNEISEKSEIFDDQFSVERPDGSNFTLKIRSTKLEDSAMYFCASSTQGNTIYFGEGSWLTVV.

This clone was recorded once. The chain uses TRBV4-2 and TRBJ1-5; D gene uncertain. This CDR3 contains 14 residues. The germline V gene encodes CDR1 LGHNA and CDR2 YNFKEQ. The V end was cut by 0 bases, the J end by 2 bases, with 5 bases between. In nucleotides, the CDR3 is TGTGCCAGCAGCCAAGACCGCGGCAATCAGCCCCAGCATTTT. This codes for CASSQDRGNQPQHF.

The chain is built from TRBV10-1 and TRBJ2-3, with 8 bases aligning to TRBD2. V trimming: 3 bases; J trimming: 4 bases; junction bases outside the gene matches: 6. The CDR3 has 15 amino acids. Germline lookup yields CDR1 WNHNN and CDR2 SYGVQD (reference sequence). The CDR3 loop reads CASSDEREWADTQYF. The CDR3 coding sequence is TGCGCCAGCAGTGACGAGCGGGAGTGGGCAGATACGCAGTATTTT.

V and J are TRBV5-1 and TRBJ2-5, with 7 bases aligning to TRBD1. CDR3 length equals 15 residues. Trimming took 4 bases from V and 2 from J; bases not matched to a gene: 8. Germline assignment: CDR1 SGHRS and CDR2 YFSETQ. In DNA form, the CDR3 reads TGCGCCAGCAGCCTTACTGACAGGGTGCAAGAGACCCAGTACTTC. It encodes CASSLTDRVQETQYF.

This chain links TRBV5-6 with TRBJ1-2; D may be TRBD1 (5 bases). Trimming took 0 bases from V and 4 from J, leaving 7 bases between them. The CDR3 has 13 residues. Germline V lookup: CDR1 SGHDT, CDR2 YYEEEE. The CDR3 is CASSLEQAYGYTF. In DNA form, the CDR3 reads TGTGCCAGCAGCTTGGAACAGGCCTATGGCTACACCTTC.

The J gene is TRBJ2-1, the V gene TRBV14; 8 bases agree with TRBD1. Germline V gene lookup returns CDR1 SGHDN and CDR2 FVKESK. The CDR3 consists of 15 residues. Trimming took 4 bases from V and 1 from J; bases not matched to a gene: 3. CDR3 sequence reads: CASSLRTGSYNEQFF. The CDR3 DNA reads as TGTGCCAGCAGCCTTCGGACAGGGTCCTACAATGAGCAGTTCTTC.